This T cell receptor (beta chain) was identified in a study of T cell responses to AZD1222 COVID-19 vaccine. Between the trimmed V and J ends, which lost 6 bases and 1 base, there was a span of 13 bases. The germline CDR1 and CDR2 sequences are SGHTA and FQGNSA. The CDR3 loop spans 15 amino acids. TCRdb keeps only in-frame clones here, not all; method: immunoSEQ multiplex PCR. The sample yields almost 65,000 clones, 80% to 85% seen once. The TCR was taken from an adult in good health. The material was peripheral blood, obtained on day 0 of AZD1222 vaccination. V and J are TRBV7-2 and TRBJ1-5, with a possible D match to TRBD1 (5 bases). The CDR3 DNA follows: TGTGCCAGCAGTAAGGGGACTCTGAGCAATCAGCCCCAGCATTTT. Its protein product is CASSKGTLSNQPQHF.